This entry concerns a single T cell receptor (beta chain). This receptor's antigen is unknown. No clone much larger than this one lies a single base away; base qualities are absent. The immunoSEQ Assay, a bias-controlled multiplex PCR, was used to amplify TCRbeta CDR3 regions from genomic DNA. On the authors' methods: Nucleated cell counts per sample were estimated from amplification of reference gene primers within the assay. Sequence reads were collapsed and filtered to measure the absolute abundance of every unique TCRbeta CDR3 rearrangement. For each sample, productive Simpson clonality was calculated as the square root of Simpson's diversity index over productive rearrangements. Here the immuneACCESS table is served through TCRdb, limited to in-frame sequences with V and J called. Missing clones are a known gap in these copies; in checked studies unresolved V genes cover under half, and the rest lacks a known reason. V, J and clone size reflect that table, while D and trimming were determined from the DNA. For this sample the table gives 98,000 or so clones, of which about 91% were detected only once. The biggest ten clones account for 6% of the sample.

This sample is drawn from a study of blood T cell repertoires in COVID-19 (dated by TCRdb to the early 2020s). Background for the entire study: Collaborator samples came from the United States, Italy and Spain and covered acute and convalescent phases of COVID-19. The material from the prospective study consisted of cDNA or gDNA derived from T cells, B-cell-depleted T cells, or PBMCs. Subjects who had been exposed to COVID-19, were actively infected with it, or had recovered from it provided the deeply sampled blood TCRbeta repertoires that made up the dataset. The repertoires were released in a freely available public database intended as a resource for research on the immune response to SARS-CoV-2. Samples were obtained from the ongoing ImmuneRACE study (first 160 participants) and from 1,200 or so subjects provided by 6 global collaborators. A de-identified subject ID, COVID-19 status, age in years and sex were almost always included in the sample metadata. Where available, HLA class I and class II types were obtained from metadata supplied by the sample provider rather than from assay-based typing. The investigation overall reported the following: The amount of clinical and demographic metadata varied by source and participant and was provided uncurated.

The collaborating institutions used their own protocols to collect whole blood in K2EDTA tubes. For TCRbeta analysis, collaborators shipped samples as frozen whole blood, isolated PBMCs, or DNA extracted from either of those sample types. From V the trimming removes 5 bases and from J it removes 4 bases, while the gene matches leave 9 bases of the junction unaccounted for. Including cysteine and phenylalanine, the CDR3 has 15 amino acids. The DNA shown is the 45-base CDR3, in frame from base 1. The germline V gene encodes CDR1 LNHDA and CDR2 SQIVND (reference sequence). The sequence was obtained from a human donor in a cohort sampled during active COVID-19. Material for sequencing was peripheral blood. The chain couples TRBV19 to TRBJ2-7; TRBD1 aligns with 9 central bases. The nucleotide sequence reads TGTGCCAGTAGTCCCTTACCGGGACAGGGTTACGAGCAGTACTTC. Its translation reads: CASSPLPGQGYEQYF.